Following are 32 T cell receptor beta chains from one sample sequenced in a study of blood T cells in healthy people across ages (dated by TCRdb to the mid-2010s). Receptors were amplified or captured by 5' RACE. TCRdb shows the sequencer as Illumina HiSeq 2500. A second PCR of roughly 6 to 11 cycles was run with a J-beta primer mix and a sample-barcoded 5' primer. TCRdb itself trimmed the public reads at Q25 with fastp, ran MiXCR and retained productive beta chains. Each CDR3 protein gets just one entry, which takes the most common genes and DNA from the rows behind it. This sample gives about 580,000 distinct CDR3 sequences in total; around 48% of them show up just once. The ten most abundant clones make up approximately 23% of the sample. The sample taken for sequencing was blood. These receptors came from a man older than 75 in good health.

The chain employs TRBV12-3 or TRBV12-4 and TRBJ1-2; D may be TRBD1 (5 bases). Between the trimmed V and J ends, which lost 4 bases and 8 bases, there was a span of 11 bases. The CDR3 is 12 residues long. The CDR3 region is CASSSSGCGYTF. The CDR3 bases are TGTGCCAGCAGTTCATCAGGGTGCGGCTACACCTTC.

The chain has TRBV10-3 and TRBJ2-5; D possibly corresponds to TRBD2 (6 bases). This CDR3 has 15 residues. CDR1 ENHRY and CDR2 SYGVKD come from the germline V gene. V was pared by 0 bases and J by 4 bases, with 12 bases between. In nucleotides, the CDR3 is TGTGCCATCAGTGAGTCGAGGGGACTGGGAGAGACCCAGTACTTC. Translated, it gives CAISESRGLGETQYF.

This clonotype was detected only a few times. V gene TRBV29-1 combines with J gene TRBJ2-4; 13 nucleotides match TRBD2. V was clipped by 4 bases and J by 6 bases; unmatched bases: 12. Germline V CDR1 and CDR2: SQVTM, ANQGSEA. The CDR3 is 17 amino acids. This CDR3 reads CSVGGGLAGYSGNIQYF. In DNA form, the CDR3 reads TGCAGCGTTGGGGGGGGACTAGCGGGATATAGCGGAAACATTCAGTACTTC. The variable domain in full, completed from reference TRBV29-1 and TRBJ2-4, reads SAVISQKPSRDICQRGTSLTIQCQVDSQVTMMFWYRQQPGQSLTLIATANQGSEATYESGFVIDKFPISRPNLTFSTLTVSNMSPEDSSIYLCSVGGGLAGYSGNIQYFGAGTRLSVL.

V usage is TRBV7-2 and J usage is TRBJ2-3; 11 nucleotides match TRBD2. Germline CDR1 reads SGHTA; CDR2 reads FQGNSA. V lost 2 bases, J lost 8 bases, and 6 bases stayed unmatched. CDR3 length equals 15 residues. The CDR3: CASSLRLAGGGTQYF. CDR3 sequence (DNA): TGTGCCAGCAGCTTACGGCTAGCGGGAGGAGGTACGCAGTATTTT.

This clonotype occurred a few times. The J gene is TRBJ2-6, the V gene TRBV3-1, with D tentatively TRBD2 (6 bases). V gave up 7 bases and J gave up 4 bases, with 14 bases separating them. Germline V CDR1 and CDR2: LGHDT, YNNKEL (reference sequence). The CDR3 loop spans 15 amino acids. In nucleotides, the CDR3 is TGTGCCAGCAAGTTCGGGAGTTCCGGGGCCAACGTCCTGACTTTC. Translation gives CASKFGSSGANVLTF.

The chain employs TRBV27 and TRBJ1-2; D might be TRBD1 (6 bases). The CDR3 totals 15 residues. The germline gives CDR1 MNHEY, CDR2 SMNVEV (reference sequence). V was shortened by 0 bases and J by 5 bases, with 13 bases between the two germline ends. The CDR3 region is CASSLSAAGDYGYTF. The CDR3 DNA reads as TGTGCCAGCAGTTTATCAGCGGCAGGGGATTATGGCTACACCTTC.

The chain employs TRBV5-1 and TRBJ2-3; tentative D call: TRBD2 (6 bases). Trimming shortened V by 1 base and J by 1 base, and 13 bases separated the two germline ends. Per germline, CDR1 SGHRS and CDR2 YFSETQ. This CDR3 contains 16 residues. The chain's CDR3 is CASSLIRGIGTDTQYF. CDR3 DNA sequence: TGCGCCAGCAGCTTGATCCGGGGGATAGGCACAGATACGCAGTATTTT.

This chain connects TRBV20-1 to TRBJ2-3; the match to TRBD1 covers 8 bases. The trim removed 4 bases at V and 4 bases at J, leaving 10 bases unmatched. This CDR3 is built from 15 residues. The V gene's germline CDR1 is DFQATT and CDR2 SNEGSKA (reference sequence). In DNA form, the CDR3 reads TGCAGTGCTACCCCCGGGACAGGACAACCAGATACGCAGTATTTT. Translating gives CSATPGTGQPDTQYF.

The genes are TRBV20-1 and TRBJ2-5; the match to TRBD1 covers 7 bases. CDR3 size: 13 residues. Germline V gene sequence: CDR1 DFQATT, CDR2 SNEGSKA (reference sequence). Trimming cost V 3 bases and J 3 bases; bases outside gene matches: 4. The CDR3 DNA is TGCAGTGCTAGCGGGACAGCAGAAGAGACCCAGTACTTC. Protein: CSASGTAEETQYF.

This rearrangement joins TRBV7-2 to TRBJ1-4, with TRBD1 matching over 11 bases. From germline, CDR1 is SGHTA and CDR2 FQGNSA. The CDR3 spans 15 residues. Trimming took 5 bases from V and 8 from J; bases not matched to a gene: 7. DNA for the CDR3: TGTGCCAGCAGCCAGACGGACAGGGGGCGCGAAAAACTGTTTTTT. This translates into CASSQTDRGREKLFF.

This clonotype was detected many times. The rearrangement uses TRBV6-6 and TRBJ2-6; D remains ambiguous. V was shortened by 0 bases and J by 2 bases, with 5 bases between the two germline ends. The CDR3 contains 15 residues. From germline, CDR1 is MNHNY and CDR2 SVGAGI (reference sequence). The CDR3 reads CASSYSRAGANVLTF. Here the CDR3 DNA reads TGTGCCAGCAGTTACTCAAGGGCTGGGGCCAACGTCCTGACTTTC.

The rearrangement joins TRBV5-5 to TRBJ2-7; weak D call: TRBD1 (8 bases). The CDR3 is 15 residues long. Germline CDR1 SGHKS, CDR2 YYEKEE (reference sequence). The V end was cut by 3 bases, the J end by 1 base, with 14 bases between. The DNA of the CDR3 is TGTGCCAGCAGCTCCGGACAGGGAGGGTCCTACGAGCAGTACTTC. Translating gives CASSSGQGGSYEQYF.

CDR3 sequence (DNA): TGTGCCAGCAGCTGGGGGGTTATAACCTACAATGAGCAGTTCTTC. This gives the protein CASSWGVITYNEQFF. The chain employs TRBV13 and TRBJ2-1, with D possibly being TRBD2 (6 bases). The CDR3 spans 15 residues. Trimming removed 4 bases from V and 2 bases from J, with 12 bases in between. Germline CDR1 reads PRHDT; CDR2 reads FYEKMQ (reference sequence).

The chain carries TRBV14 and TRBJ2-6; D call uncertain. This CDR3 is 15 amino acids long. The V gene lost 4 bases and the J gene lost 1 base, with 8 bases spanning the gap. Germline V lookup: CDR1 SGHDN, CDR2 FVKESK. The DNA for the CDR3 is TGTGCCAGCAGCCCCATAGGATCTGGGGCCAACGTCCTGACTTTC. It encodes CASSPIGSGANVLTF.

The rearrangement uses TRBV6-2 or TRBV6-3 and TRBJ2-1, with D possibly TRBD2 on 6 matching bases. The V and J ends lost 5 bases and 7 bases respectively, with 21 bases between them. The CDR3 contains 16 residues. Germline CDR1 MNHEY, CDR2 SVGEGT. DNA for the CDR3: TGTGCCAGCAGTCGCCCTGGTAGCGGAGGTGGGAATGAGCAGTTCTTC. As protein: CASSRPGSGGGNEQFF.

This clonotype was seen only a few times. This chain links TRBV7-9 with TRBJ1-1; D is unresolved. Germline V gives CDR1 SEHNR, CDR2 FQNEAQ (reference sequence). V lost 3 bases and J lost 1, with 12 bases in between. CDR3 length equals 15 residues. The DNA for the CDR3 is TGTGCCAGCAGCTTCTTAATGGGAGGGAACACTGAAGCTTTCTTT. Its translation: CASSFLMGGNTEAFF.

The chain joins TRBV4-3 to TRBJ2-3; TRBD2 matches 9 bases. Germline V gene lookup returns CDR1 LGHNA and CDR2 YSLEER. V gave up 2 bases and J gave up 2 bases; unmatched junction bases: 8. The CDR3 has 17 residues. The CDR3 coding sequence is TGCGCCAGCAGCCAAAGAGCGGGAGGAGGAGCCACAGATACGCAGTATTTT. Translated, it gives CASSQRAGGGATDTQYF.

This clonotype was recorded once. This chain connects TRBV5-1 to TRBJ2-7; tentative D call: TRBD2 (6 bases). This CDR3 contains 15 residues. V gave up 2 bases and J gave up 7 bases, with 19 bases separating them. Germline CDR1 is SGHRS and CDR2 is YFSETQ. CDR3 DNA sequence: TGCGCCAGCAGCTTCAGCGTGGACTCCCGGGGGGAGCAGTACTTC. Amino acid sequence: CASSFSVDSRGEQYF.

This clonotype was observed a handful of times. This rearrangement joins TRBV11-2 to TRBJ2-1; 10 bases map to TRBD2. The trim removed 1 base at V and 14 bases at J, leaving 8 bases unmatched. Germline assignment: CDR1 SGHAT and CDR2 FQNNGV. This CDR3 has 14 residues. The CDR3 DNA reads as TGTGCCAGCAGCTTAGGGGGCCTAGCGGGAGAAGAGTTCTTC. Its translation is CASSLGGLAGEEFF.

The chain combines TRBV20-1 with TRBJ1-4; 7 nucleotides match TRBD1. V was pared by 3 bases and J by 2 bases, with 6 bases of the junction left unmatched. CDR1 and CDR2 (germline): DFQATT, SNEGSKA (reference sequence). This CDR3 has 15 amino acids. The DNA of the CDR3 is TGCAGTGCTAGCATTCAGGGGGTCACTAATGAAAAACTGTTTTTT. This sequence encodes CSASIQGVTNEKLFF.

This chain connects TRBV5-1 to TRBJ2-1, with D possibly TRBD2 on 5 matching bases. The CDR3 totals 15 residues. Germline assignment: CDR1 SGHRS and CDR2 YFSETQ. V lost 0 bases and J lost 3, with 10 bases in between. The CDR3 loop reads CASSLDVGVYNEQFF. In nucleotides, the CDR3 is TGCGCCAGCAGCTTGGATGTGGGAGTCTACAATGAGCAGTTCTTC. The full variable domain, in which reference TRBV5-1 and TRBJ2-1 provide the parts outside the CDR3, is KAGVTQTPRYLIKTRGQQVTLSCSPISGHRSVSWYQQTPGQGLQFLFEYFSETQRNKGNFPGRFSGRQFSNSRSEMNVSTLELGDSALYLCASSLDVGVYNEQFFGPGTRLTVL.

The rearrangement joins TRBV3-1 to TRBJ2-1, with D maybe TRBD1 (5 bases). CDR1 is LGHDT, CDR2 YNNKEL, per germline (reference sequence). The CDR3 sequence is 16 residues long. Between the trimmed V and J ends, which lost 1 base and 2 bases, there was a span of 12 bases. The chain's CDR3 is CASSQATAPTYNEQFF. The CDR3 DNA is TGTGCCAGCAGCCAAGCGACAGCCCCGACCTACAATGAGCAGTTCTTC.

The V call is TRBV28, the J call TRBJ1-1; D gene uncertain. This CDR3 is 14 amino acids long. V was clipped by 5 bases and J by 3 bases, with 13 bases between them. CDR1 and CDR2 from the germline V gene are MDHEN and SYDVKM. CDR3 residues: CASSARWADTEAFF. As DNA, the CDR3 is TGTGCCAGCAGTGCCCGTTGGGCTGACACTGAAGCTTTCTTT.

V gene TRBV6-2 or TRBV6-3 combines with J gene TRBJ2-1; D ambiguous. This CDR3 comprises 14 residues. Trimming pared 4 bases from V and 7 bases from J, leaving 14 bases between. The germline gives CDR1 MNHEY, CDR2 SVGEGT. CDR3 sequence: CASSSSSIGNEQFF. CDR3 in DNA: TGTGCCAGCAGTTCCTCCTCCATAGGGAATGAGCAGTTCTTC.

The rearrangement links TRBV6-2 or TRBV6-3 to TRBJ2-1; D possibly matches TRBD1 or TRBD2 (5 bases each). Trimming took 5 bases from V and 10 from J, leaving 15 bases between them. Germline loops: CDR1 MNHEY, CDR2 SVGEGT. The CDR3 has 13 residues. CDR3 loop: CASSTGTSYEQFF. The CDR3, as DNA: TGTGCCAGCAGTACCGGGACCTCATACGAGCAGTTCTTC.

The V and J genes are TRBV6-5 and TRBJ1-2, with a tentative D call TRBD1 (5 bases). Trimming removed 2 bases at V and 10 bases at J, with 23 bases between. The germline V gene encodes CDR1 MNHEY and CDR2 SVGAGI. This CDR3 is 16 amino acids long. CDR3 nucleotide sequence: TGTGCCAGCAGTTACACTAGCGGGGCGGCGGGTAACGACTACACCTTC. Amino acids: CASSYTSGAAGNDYTF.

This clonotype was seen a few times. J is TRBJ2-7 and V is TRBV20-1; D call uncertain. The germline CDR1 and CDR2 sequences are DFQATT and SNEGSKA (reference sequence). The CDR3 runs to 12 residues. Between the trimmed V and J ends, which lost 2 bases and 4 bases, there was a span of 9 bases. The CDR3, as DNA: TGCAGTGCTAGAACGGACGGATACGAGCAGTACTTC. It encodes CSARTDGYEQYF.

This clonotype is a singleton in its sample. The V gene is TRBV20-1, the J gene TRBJ1-2; D remains unclear. Trimming cost V 8 bases and J 2 bases, with 18 bases left between them. Germline CDR1 DFQATT, CDR2 SNEGSKA (reference sequence). The CDR3 consists of 14 residues. DNA of the CDR3: TGCAGTCTCCCCTGTGTAGGGATGAACTATGGCTACACCTTC. Translating it yields CSLPCVGMNYGYTF.

J is TRBJ1-1 and V is TRBV20-1; D is possibly TRBD1 (6 bases). Trimming left V 3 bases short and J 7 bases short, with 12 bases between. Germline V lookup: CDR1 DFQATT, CDR2 SNEGSKA (reference sequence). This CDR3 region has 12 residues. As DNA, the CDR3 is TGCAGTGCTAGCGACCTCAGGGGTGAAGCTTTCTTT. This sequence encodes CSASDLRGEAFF.

The V call is TRBV27, the J call TRBJ2-7; D is uncertain. From germline, CDR1 is MNHEY and CDR2 SMNVEV (reference sequence). V lost 0 bases to trimming and J lost 6 bases, with 18 bases between them. This CDR3 spans 16 amino acids. The CDR3 bases are TGTGCCAGCAGTTTATCGCCCTCAATTACTATCCTCGAGCAGTACTTC. Translation: CASSLSPSITILEQYF.

This clonotype was counted a few times. This sequence joins TRBV20-1 and TRBJ2-7; tentatively, D is TRBD1 (6 bases). The length of the CDR3 is 13 residues. Germline V gene lookup returns CDR1 DFQATT and CDR2 SNEGSKA (reference sequence). V lost 6 bases and J 2 bases, leaving 14 bases between the germline ends. CDR3 sequence (DNA): TGCAGTGCGCCCGGGACAAGCACCTACGAGCAGTACTTC. It specifies CSAPGTSTYEQYF.

The CDR3 DNA reads TGTGCCAGCAGCCGACAAGTATCACACCCCTCCTACGAGCAGTACTTC. It encodes CASSRQVSHPSYEQYF. V and J are TRBV7-2 and TRBJ2-7; D not certain. Looked up from germline, CDR1 is SGHTA and CDR2 is FQGNSA. There are 16 residues in the CDR3. V was clipped by 5 bases and J by 0 bases, with 17 bases between them.